Listed here are 11 T cell receptor beta chains from one sample, sequenced in a study of blood T cells in healthy people across ages (dated by TCRdb to the mid-2010s). Receptor libraries were prepared by 5' RACE. The run used an Illumina HiSeq 2500. A second PCR of about 7 to 12 cycles was run with a J-beta primer mix and a sample-barcoded 5' primer. In TCRdb, the public reads were trimmed at Q25 with fastp and aligned with MiXCR, with productive beta chains retained. Entries that share a CDR3 protein sequence are merged under the most common genes and DNA. This sample lists more than 700,000 distinct CDR3 sequences; about 55% were detected once. The ten biggest clones cover roughly two fifths of the sample. The source material was blood. The receptors come from a man at least 80 years old in good health.

This chain connects TRBV6-2 or TRBV6-3 to TRBJ1-1; D is unresolved. Trimming left V 6 bases short and J 1 base short, with 6 bases between. Germline values: CDR1 MNHEY, CDR2 SVGEGT. The CDR3 length is 12 residues. The CDR3 is CASRYKNTEAFF. CDR3 in DNA: TGTGCCAGCAGATACAAGAACACTGAAGCTTTCTTT.

This sequence joins TRBV5-5 and TRBJ1-2; D unclear. Looked up from germline, CDR1 is SGHKS and CDR2 is YYEKEE (reference sequence). This CDR3 has 13 residues. V was cut by 0 bases and J by 2 bases, with 5 bases left in between. The CDR3 here is CASSLVPNYGYTF. Here the CDR3 DNA reads TGTGCCAGCAGCTTGGTTCCCAACTATGGCTACACCTTC.

Points on this clonotype: The junction does not match germline at one end; this may be a read error. The chain has TRBV29-1 and TRBJ2-5; 7 positions match TRBD2. CDR1 and CDR2 from the germline V gene are SQVTM and ANQGSEA. The CDR3 runs to 12 residues. The CDR3 loop reads CSARGRGEIQYF. For the CDR3, the DNA is TGCAGCGCCCGGGGGAGGGGAGAGATCCAGTACTTC.

The chain employs TRBV10-3 and TRBJ1-3; D not certain. Germline loops: CDR1 ENHRY, CDR2 SYGVKD. The CDR3 is 17 amino acids. V was trimmed by 3 bases and J by 0 bases, leaving 15 bases between them. The CDR3 sequence is CAISDPSTLSSGNTIYF. CDR3 in DNA: TGTGCCATCAGTGATCCCTCGACACTCAGCTCTGGAAACACCATATATTTT.

This clonotype came up a few times. This sequence joins TRBV13 and TRBJ2-4; unclear D gene. This CDR3 comprises 16 residues. Between the trimmed V and J ends, which lost 3 bases and 0 bases, there was a span of 12 bases. Germline V gene lookup returns CDR1 PRHDT and CDR2 FYEKMQ (reference sequence). The CDR3 sequence: CASSFRVQTAKNIQYF. The CDR3, as DNA: TGTGCCAGCAGCTTTAGGGTCCAGACAGCCAAAAACATTCAGTACTTC.

This clonotype was seen more than once but under ten times. This chain connects TRBV13 to TRBJ2-1; 11 bases are shared with TRBD2. Germline CDR1 reads PRHDT; CDR2 reads FYEKMQ (reference sequence). This CDR3 has 18 amino acids. Trimming at V came to 5 bases and at J to 9 bases, leaving 18 bases not matched to a gene. CDR3 DNA sequence: TGTGCCAGCAGCCTCCCGCCCTACAGACTAGCGGGATCCTCTGAGCAGTTCTTC. Translated: CASSLPPYRLAGSSEQFF.

This rearrangement joins TRBV21-1 to TRBJ2-7; the table's D call, TRBD1, has no DNA check behind it. TRBV21-1 has pseudogene status. The CDR3 consists of 15 residues. The CDR3 bases are TGTGCCAGCAGCCTTGATGGCGACAGACTATACGAGCAGTACTTC. This sequence encodes CASSLDGDRLYEQYF.

V usage is TRBV9 and J usage is TRBJ2-1; maybe TRBD2 (6 bases). The CDR3 is 16 amino acids. Trimming took 0 bases from V and 3 from J, leaving 13 bases between them. From germline, CDR1 is SGDLS and CDR2 YYNGEE. DNA of the CDR3: TGTGCCAGCAGCGTAGTCTGGTGGGGAGGCTACAATGAGCAGTTCTTC. This sequence encodes CASSVVWWGGYNEQFF.

This clonotype has a handful of counts. The V call is TRBV20-1, the J call TRBJ2-3; 11 bases agree with TRBD2. The trim removed 4 bases at V and 14 bases at J, leaving 20 bases unmatched. Germline CDR1 and CDR2: DFQATT and SNEGSKA (reference sequence). This CDR3 has 16 amino acids. The CDR3 protein is CSATRGVAGGHRYAYF. CDR3 DNA sequence: TGCAGTGCTACCCGGGGAGTAGCGGGAGGGCACAGATACGCGTATTTT.

The gene calls are TRBV7-2 and TRBJ1-3, with 9 nucleotides matching TRBD1. CDR3 length: 16 amino acids. Trimming cost V 4 bases and J 7 bases; bases outside gene matches: 11. Germline CDR1 is SGHTA and CDR2 is FQGNSA. The CDR3 is CASSSPTGGWYNTIYF. CDR3 bases: TGTGCCAGCAGCTCGCCCACAGGGGGCTGGTATAACACCATATATTTT.

The V and J genes are TRBV21-1 and TRBJ1-2. TRBV21-1 is a listed pseudogene. The CDR3 runs to 15 residues. The CDR3 DNA reads TGTGCCAGCAGCAAAGGGCCCAAGGGCCTCGGTGGCTACACCTTC. It translates to CASSKGPKGLGGYTF.